The 27 T cell receptor beta chains reported below all come from one sample, sequenced in a study of T cell changes during pregnancy in multiple sclerosis. The method was immunoSEQ multiplex PCR; TCRdb's version includes in-frame clones alone and lacks a portion of them. Altogether roughly 69,000 clones are present, roughly 90% being singletons, with the ten largest covering 0.29%. Specimen: CD4+ T cells from peripheral blood mononuclear cells, collected in the third trimester of pregnancy. The origin of the receptors is a female donor in good health, enrolled as a control in a pregnancy study.

In nucleotides, the CDR3 is TGTGCCAGCAGTGACACAGGGTACTATGGCTACACCTTC. Translating gives CASSDTGYYGYTF. The chain uses TRBV25-1 and TRBJ1-2; a possible D gene is TRBD1 (6 bases). The V end was cut by 3 bases, the J end by 3 bases, with 8 bases between. CDR1 is MGHDK and CDR2 is SYGVNS in the germline V gene. The CDR3 spans 13 residues.

The V call is TRBV30, the J call TRBJ1-1; 7 positions match TRBD1. V was clipped by 1 base and J by 2 bases; unmatched bases: 1. The V gene's germline CDR1 is GTSNPN and CDR2 SVGIG (reference sequence). CDR3 length: 13 residues. In DNA form, the CDR3 reads TGTGCCTGGAGTGACAGGGGCAACACTGAAGCTTTCTTT. The encoded protein is CAWSDRGNTEAFF.

This clone was seen just once. The genes are TRBV5-1 and TRBJ1-4; 9 bases align to TRBD1. V shed 3 bases, J shed 5 bases, and the junction held 2 bases outside the gene matches. The CDR3 has 14 residues. Per the germline V gene, CDR1 is SGHRS and CDR2 is YFSETQ. Written as DNA, the CDR3 is TGCGCCAGCAGCTCCGGGACAGGGAATGAAAAACTGTTTTTT. Translating it yields CASSSGTGNEKLFF.

This clone was detected once. The chain uses TRBV7-9 and TRBJ2-1, with D possibly being TRBD2 (6 bases). Germline CDR1 and CDR2: SEHNR and FQNEAQ (reference sequence). Trimming cost V 5 bases and J 7 bases, with 18 bases left between them. The CDR3 consists of 15 residues. The chain's CDR3 is CASSRRGTFTNEQFF. The DNA for the CDR3 is TGTGCCAGCAGCCGCCGAGGGACTTTTACTAATGAGCAGTTCTTC. The entire variable domain, with the rest obtained from reference TRBV7-9 and TRBJ2-1, is as follows: DTGVSQNPRHKITKRGQNVTFRCDPISEHNRLYWYRQTLGQGPEFLTYFQNEAQLEKSRLLSDRFSAERPKGSFSTLEIQRTEQGDSAMYLCASSRRGTFTNEQFFGPGTRLTVL.

This chain joins TRBV29-1 and TRBJ1-5, with no clear D. The germline V gene has CDR1 SQVTM and CDR2 ANQGSEA. The CDR3 totals 11 residues. Trimming pared 4 bases from V and 5 bases from J, leaving 6 bases between. The CDR3, as DNA: TGCAGCGTTGGGGGAGATCAGCCCCAGCATTTT. It encodes CSVGGDQPQHF.

The chain employs TRBV5-8 and TRBJ2-6; D may be TRBD1 (6 bases). The V end was cut by 2 bases, the J end by 4 bases, with 10 bases between. The CDR3 runs 15 residues. CDR1 is SGHTS and CDR2 is YDEGEE in the germline V gene. Here the CDR3 DNA reads TGTGCCAGCAGCTTCAGGGGCATGGGGGCCAACGTCCTGACTTTC. Translated: CASSFRGMGANVLTF.

This chain connects TRBV6-1 to TRBJ2-3; D might be TRBD2 (6 bases). This CDR3 has 17 residues. The germline V gene has CDR1 MNHNS and CDR2 SASEGT. Trimming shortened V by 2 bases and J by 0 bases, and 15 bases separated the two germline ends. CDR3 loop: CASSEPSGGKSTDTQYF. CDR3 sequence (DNA): TGTGCCAGCAGTGAACCCAGTGGCGGGAAGAGCACAGATACGCAGTATTTT.

The rearrangement joins TRBV30 to TRBJ2-7, with D possibly TRBD2 on 7 matching bases. V shed 2 bases and J shed 2 bases, with 16 bases lying between them. The V gene's germline CDR1 is GTSNPN and CDR2 SVGIG (reference sequence). The CDR3 consists of 15 residues. The CDR3 here is CAWSRVRGGPYEQYF. The CDR3 DNA reads TGTGCCTGGAGTCGGGTAAGGGGGGGCCCCTACGAGCAGTACTTC.

This rearrangement joins TRBV7-9 to TRBJ2-2, with 8 bases fitting TRBD1. J was trimmed by 7 bases and V by 2 bases; bases with no gene match: 3. This CDR3 spans 14 amino acids. The germline CDR1 and CDR2 sequences are SEHNR and FQNEAQ (reference sequence). The CDR3 coding sequence is TGTGCCAGCAGCTTACAGGGGGCGGTCGGGGAGCTGTTTTTT. Translated, it gives CASSLQGAVGELFF.

The chain couples TRBV30 to TRBJ1-2, with 9 bases aligning to TRBD1. The length of the CDR3 is 13 residues. Germline V gene data show CDR1 as GTSNPN and CDR2 as SVGIG (reference sequence). V lost 7 bases, J lost 0 bases, and 3 bases stayed unmatched. The CDR3 DNA reads TGTGCCTCGGGGGACAGGGCTAACTATGGCTACACCTTC. Translation: CASGDRANYGYTF.

The chain's CDR3 is CASSEGAVLETQYF. The CDR3 nucleotides are TGTGCCAGCAGTGAGGGGGCCGTTTTGGAGACCCAGTACTTC. The chain combines TRBV6-1 with TRBJ2-5; D may be TRBD1 (6 bases). The CDR3 sequence is 14 residues long. Looked up from germline, CDR1 is MNHNS and CDR2 is SASEGT. V shed 3 bases and J shed 5 bases, with 13 bases lying between them.

The gene calls are TRBV7-7 and TRBJ2-5; the match to TRBD1 covers 9 bases. V was pared by 5 bases and J by 0 bases, with 10 bases of the junction left unmatched. The CDR3 has 17 residues. CDR1 SSHAT and CDR2 FNYEAQ come from the germline V gene (reference sequence). CDR3 in DNA: TGTGCCAGCAGCCGAAAACAGGGGGCCGGGTACCAAGAGACCCAGTACTTC. Translation gives CASSRKQGAGYQETQYF. Full variable domain (outside the CDR3, taken from reference TRBV7-7 and TRBJ2-5): GAGVSQSPRYKVTKRGQDVTLRCDPISSHATLYWYQQALGQGPEFLTYFNYEAQPDKSGLPSDRFSAERPEGSISTLTIQRTEQRDSAMYRCASSRKQGAGYQETQYFGPGTRLLVL.

The CDR3 spells CASSAELNYGYTF. DNA for the CDR3: TGTGCCAGCAGCGCCGAGCTTAACTATGGCTACACCTTC. The chain combines TRBV7-3 with TRBJ1-2; no definite D call. V was trimmed by 5 bases and J by 1 base, leaving 8 bases between them. The germline V gene has CDR1 SGHTA and CDR2 FQGTGA. The CDR3 has 13 amino acids. The full variable domain, its missing parts supplied by reference TRBV7-3 and TRBJ1-2, is GAGVSQTPSNKVTEKGKYVELRCDPISGHTALYWYRQSLGQGPEFLIYFQGTGAADDSGLPNDRFFAVRPEGSVSTLKIQRTERGDSAVYLCASSAELNYGYTFGSGTRLTVV.

This clone appeared a single time. The CDR3 region has the DNA TGTGCCAGCTGGACACAGGGGCCGAACACTGAAGCTTTCTTT. Translating it yields CASWTQGPNTEAFF. The chain combines TRBV27 with TRBJ1-1; TRBD1 matches 7 bases. After removal of 8 bases from V and 1 base from J, the junction contained 7 bases not matched to a gene. The CDR3 is made up of 14 amino acids. Per germline, CDR1 MNHEY and CDR2 SMNVEV (reference sequence).

This chain connects TRBV2 to TRBJ1-6; 7 nucleotides align to TRBD1. This CDR3 contains 15 residues. V gave up 6 bases and J gave up 3 bases; unmatched junction bases: 5. Germline loops: CDR1 SNHLY, CDR2 FYNNEI. The CDR3 loop is CASRPTGDYNSPLHF. In DNA, the CDR3 is TGTGCCAGCAGACCCACAGGGGACTATAATTCACCCCTCCACTTT.

V and J are TRBV6-6 and TRBJ1-6, with D uncertain. Germline-derived CDR1 and CDR2 are MNHNY and SVGAGI (reference sequence). Trimming took off 3 bases at V and 11 bases at J, with 8 bases between the two ends. The CDR3 sequence is 12 residues long. In DNA form, the CDR3 reads TGTGCCAGCAGTTATGAGGTGCCACCCCTCCACTTT. Protein product: CASSYEVPPLHF.

Remarks on this clone: The junction shows a germline mismatch at one end, possibly a read error. The V gene is TRBV4-2, the J gene TRBJ2-2, with 7 positions matching TRBD1. Germline CDR1 and CDR2: LGHNA and YNFKEQ. This CDR3 has 15 amino acids. The chain's CDR3 is CASSAQTGNAGELFF. The CDR3 DNA follows: TGTGCCAGCAGCGCACAGACAGGGAACGCCGGGGAGCTGTTTTTT.

The chain employs TRBV11-2 and TRBJ1-2; 7 nucleotides align to TRBD1. The CDR3 totals 15 residues. J lost 3 bases, V lost 0 bases, and 4 bases had no gene match. Germline CDR1 is SGHAT and CDR2 is FQNNGV. This chain's CDR3 is CASSLERGPYYGYTF. CDR3 DNA sequence: TGTGCCAGCAGCTTAGAAAGGGGGCCGTACTATGGCTACACCTTC.

The rearrangement links TRBV5-6 to TRBJ2-7, with TRBD1 matching 9 bases. J was trimmed by 4 bases and V by 2 bases; bases with no gene match: 7. The CDR3 contains 15 residues. Germline CDR1 reads SGHDT; CDR2 reads YYEEEE. The DNA for the CDR3 is TGTGCCAGCAGCTTACAGGGGGCCCTTCCTTACGAGCAGTACTTC. This codes for CASSLQGALPYEQYF.

The chain combines TRBV6-4 with TRBJ2-3; unclear D gene. The length of the CDR3 is 17 residues. Germline CDR1 is MRHNA and CDR2 is SNTAGT. Trimming shortened V by 0 bases and J by 0 bases, and 13 bases separated the two germline ends. CDR3 sequence (DNA): TGTGCCAGCAGTGACTCTCCCGAGCCCCCTAGCACAGATACGCAGTATTTT. Its protein is CASSDSPEPPSTDTQYF.

This clone was seen just once. The CDR3 DNA is TGTGCCTGGAGTGTGGGTAGCGGGGGTTACCAAGAGACCCAGTACTTC. It codes for CAWSVGSGGYQETQYF. The chain couples TRBV30 to TRBJ2-5; 9 bases map to TRBD2. V trimming: 0 bases; J trimming: 0 bases; junction bases outside the gene matches: 5. This CDR3 comprises 16 residues. Looked up from germline, CDR1 is GTSNPN and CDR2 is SVGIG (reference sequence).

This clone came up once. This chain connects TRBV5-6 to TRBJ1-1; no clear D. From germline, CDR1 is SGHDT and CDR2 YYEEEE. Trimming took 1 base from V and 7 from J, leaving 14 bases between them. The CDR3 length is 14 residues. CDR3 in DNA: TGTGCCAGCAGCTTGCCCCGGACGGAGGATGAAGCTTTCTTT. Translated, it gives CASSLPRTEDEAFF.

The chain carries TRBV9 and TRBJ2-3, with TRBD2 matching over 9 bases. This CDR3 comprises 18 residues. Germline V CDR1 and CDR2: SGDLS, YYNGEE. V lost 0 bases to trimming and J lost 4 bases; unmatched junction nucleotides: 12. CDR3 sequence (DNA): TGTGCCAGCAGCGTAGGGGATAGCGGGGGAAGGGGGGCAGATACGCAGTATTTT. Encoded protein: CASSVGDSGGRGADTQYF. Full variable domain (outside the CDR3, taken from reference TRBV9 and TRBJ2-3): DSGVTQTPKHLITATGQRVTLRCSPRSGDLSVYWYQQSLDQGLQFLIQYYNGEERAKGNILERFSAQQFPDLHSELNLSSLELGDSALYFCASSVGDSGGRGADTQYFGPGTRLTVL.

The rearrangement uses TRBV20-1 and TRBJ2-3; D not certain. Germline V gene sequence: CDR1 DFQATT, CDR2 SNEGSKA (reference sequence). V lost 5 bases to trimming and J lost 2 bases, with 5 bases between them. The CDR3 has 11 amino acids. The CDR3 DNA is TGCAGTGCTGGCTTCACAGATACGCAGTATTTT. Amino acids: CSAGFTDTQYF.

CDR3 protein: CASSPGSYEQYF. In DNA form, the CDR3 reads TGTGCCAGCAGCCCCGGGTCCTACGAGCAGTACTTC. The rearrangement joins TRBV7-2 to TRBJ2-7; D unclear. The V gene's germline CDR1 is SGHTA and CDR2 FQGNSA. V was shortened by 5 bases and J by 1 base, with 6 bases between the two germline ends. The CDR3 extends over 12 amino acids.

The V and J genes are TRBV2 and TRBJ1-1, with a weak D call TRBD1 (5 bases). Germline lookup yields CDR1 SNHLY and CDR2 FYNNEI. The CDR3 loop spans 15 amino acids. The V end lost 3 bases, the J end lost 5 bases, and 16 bases lay between the germline ends. The CDR3 loop reads CASSEIGGVGTEAFF. The CDR3 nucleotides are TGTGCCAGCAGTGAGATTGGGGGGGTGGGGACTGAAGCTTTCTTT.

The V gene is TRBV4-2, the J gene TRBJ1-2, with 7 bases matching TRBD1. J gave up 4 bases and V 1 base, and 12 bases lay outside the gene matches. This CDR3 has 17 residues. CDR1 LGHNA and CDR2 YNFKEQ come from the germline V gene. CDR3 coding DNA: TGTGCCAGCAGCCAAGCGTCGGGACAGTTGGAGGGCTATGGCTACACCTTC. It yields the protein CASSQASGQLEGYGYTF.